Described below is a single T cell receptor beta chain sequence and its context. What it binds is unknown. This entry is derived from a study of cytomegalovirus exposure and HLA in healthy donors. Study results and caveats: Some V segments, TRBV6-2 and TRBV6-3 among them, were indistinguishable and were therefore excluded. One later analysis reportedly identified an Asian-associated ancestry cluster that showed fewer N-insertions than the approximately 700-donor mean. Researchers catalogued some 160 TCR beta chains as cytomegalovirus-associated. Association of 16,951 TCR beta sequences with HLA alleles was found at 0.05 false discovery rate in a later analysis.

The CDR3 totals 16 residues. After removal of 5 bases from V and 2 bases from J, the junction contained 13 bases not matched to a gene. The germline gives CDR1 GTSNPN, CDR2 SVGIG (reference sequence). Both 60 Vbeta primers and 13 Jbeta primers went into the PCR. Data came from immunoSEQ multiplex PCR; TCRdb stores just in-frame clones and leaves some out. The data contain tens of thousands of clones, less than 80% of them singletons. This TCR came from a woman aged 40 to 50 in good health and CMV-seropositive. Sequenced input: PBMCs. The chain uses TRBV30 and TRBJ2-3; 7 bases are a match to TRBD2. The CDR3 nucleotides read TGTGCCTGGTCCTTCGGGGGAGGGACCTACACAGATACGCAGTATTTT. Residues: CAWSFGGGTYTDTQYF. The whole variable domain, filled in from reference TRBV30 and TRBJ2-3, reads SQTIHQWPATLVQPVGSPLSLECTVEGTSNPNLYWYRQAAGRGLQLLFYSVGIGQISSEVPQNLSASRPQDRQFILSSKKLLLSDSGFYLCAWSFGGGTYTDTQYFGPGTRLTVL.